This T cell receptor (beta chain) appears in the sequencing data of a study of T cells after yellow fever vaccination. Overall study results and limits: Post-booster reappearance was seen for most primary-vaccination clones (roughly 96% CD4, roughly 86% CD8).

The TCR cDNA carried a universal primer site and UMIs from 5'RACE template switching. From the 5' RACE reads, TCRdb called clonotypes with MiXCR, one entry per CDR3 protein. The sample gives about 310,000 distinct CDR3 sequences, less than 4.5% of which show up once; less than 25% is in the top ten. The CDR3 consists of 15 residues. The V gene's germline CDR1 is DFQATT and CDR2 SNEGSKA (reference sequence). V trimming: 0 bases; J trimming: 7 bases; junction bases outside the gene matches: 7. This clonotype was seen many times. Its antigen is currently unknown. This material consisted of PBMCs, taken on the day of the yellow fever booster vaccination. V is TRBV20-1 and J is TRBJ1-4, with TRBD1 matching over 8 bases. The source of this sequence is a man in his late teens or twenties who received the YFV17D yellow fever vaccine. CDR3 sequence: CSARDPKQGAEKLFF. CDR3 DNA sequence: TGCAGTGCTAGAGATCCCAAGCAGGGGGCTGAAAAACTGTTTTTT.